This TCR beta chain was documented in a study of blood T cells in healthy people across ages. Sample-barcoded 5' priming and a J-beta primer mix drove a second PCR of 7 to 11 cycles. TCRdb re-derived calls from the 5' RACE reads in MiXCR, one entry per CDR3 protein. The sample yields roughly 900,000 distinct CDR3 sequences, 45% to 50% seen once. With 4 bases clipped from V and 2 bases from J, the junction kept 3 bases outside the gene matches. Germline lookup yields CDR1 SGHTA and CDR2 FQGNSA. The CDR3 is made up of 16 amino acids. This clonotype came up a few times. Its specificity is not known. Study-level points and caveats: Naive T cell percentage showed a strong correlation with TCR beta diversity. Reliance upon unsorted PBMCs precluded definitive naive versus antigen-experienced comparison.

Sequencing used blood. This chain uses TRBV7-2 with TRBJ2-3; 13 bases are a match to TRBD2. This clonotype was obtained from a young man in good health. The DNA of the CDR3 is TGTGCCAGCAGCTCGACTAGCGGGGGGAACACAGATACGCAGTATTTT. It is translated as CASSSTSGGNTDTQYF.